The T cell receptor (beta chain) described here comes from a study of blood T cell repertoires in COVID-19. The junction had 5 bases not matched to a gene; V was cut back by 4 bases and J by 5 bases. The CDR3 contains 15 residues. Germline V gene data show CDR1 as MNHEY and CDR2 as SMNVEV (reference sequence). Assay used: immunoSEQ multiplex PCR; TCRdb lists only in-frame clones, some missing. The data contain about 280,000 clones, 86% of them singletons. The receptor's source is a woman in her twenties or thirties with active or convalescent COVID-19. Material for sequencing was peripheral blood. The chain links TRBV27 to TRBJ2-5, with 12 bases fitting TRBD2. DNA for the CDR3: TGTGCCAGCAGTTCTCTAGCGGGGGGGCCTGAGACCCAGTACTTC. The encoded protein is CASSSLAGGPETQYF.